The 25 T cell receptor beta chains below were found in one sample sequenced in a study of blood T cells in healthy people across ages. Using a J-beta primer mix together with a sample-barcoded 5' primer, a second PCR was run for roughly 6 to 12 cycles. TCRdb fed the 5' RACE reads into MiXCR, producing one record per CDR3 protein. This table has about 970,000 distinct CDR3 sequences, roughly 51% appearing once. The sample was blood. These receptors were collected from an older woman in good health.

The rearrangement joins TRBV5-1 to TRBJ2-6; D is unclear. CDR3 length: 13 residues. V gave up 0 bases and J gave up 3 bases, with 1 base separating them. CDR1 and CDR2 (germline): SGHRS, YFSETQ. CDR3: CASSLDGANVLTF. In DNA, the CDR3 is TGCGCCAGCAGCTTGGATGGGGCCAACGTCCTGACTTTC.

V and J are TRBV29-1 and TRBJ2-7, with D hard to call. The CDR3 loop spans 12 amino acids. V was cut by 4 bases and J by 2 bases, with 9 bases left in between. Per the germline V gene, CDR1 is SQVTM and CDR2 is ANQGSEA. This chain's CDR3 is CSVAQRPYEQYF. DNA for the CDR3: TGCAGCGTTGCTCAGAGACCCTACGAGCAGTACTTC.

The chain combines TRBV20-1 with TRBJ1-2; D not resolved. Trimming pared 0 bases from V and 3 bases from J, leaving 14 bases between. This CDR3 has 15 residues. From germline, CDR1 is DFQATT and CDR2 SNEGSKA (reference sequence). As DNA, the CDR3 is TGCAGTGCTAGAGAACCGGGGAGTCCTTACTATGGCTACACCTTC. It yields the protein CSAREPGSPYYGYTF.

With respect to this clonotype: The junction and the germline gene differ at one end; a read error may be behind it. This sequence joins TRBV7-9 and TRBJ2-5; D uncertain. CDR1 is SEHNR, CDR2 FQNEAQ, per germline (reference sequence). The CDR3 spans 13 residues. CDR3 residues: CAGSLSGQETQYF. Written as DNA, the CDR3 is TGTGCCGGCAGCCTTTCTGGCCAAGAGACCCAGTACTTC.

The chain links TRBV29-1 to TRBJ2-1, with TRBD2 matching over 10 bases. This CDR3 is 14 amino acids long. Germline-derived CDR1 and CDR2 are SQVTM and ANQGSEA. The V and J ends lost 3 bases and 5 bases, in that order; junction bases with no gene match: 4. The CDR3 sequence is CSVDPSGGHNEQFF. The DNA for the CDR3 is TGCAGCGTTGATCCTAGCGGGGGCCACAATGAGCAGTTCTTC.

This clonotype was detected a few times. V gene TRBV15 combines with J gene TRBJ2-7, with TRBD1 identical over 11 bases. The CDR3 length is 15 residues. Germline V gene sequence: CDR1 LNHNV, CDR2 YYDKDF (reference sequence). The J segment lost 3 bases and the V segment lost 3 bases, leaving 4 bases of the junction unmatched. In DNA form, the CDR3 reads TGTGCCACCAGCAGGCTGGGACAGGGGGGCTACGAGCAGTACTTC. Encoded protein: CATSRLGQGGYEQYF.

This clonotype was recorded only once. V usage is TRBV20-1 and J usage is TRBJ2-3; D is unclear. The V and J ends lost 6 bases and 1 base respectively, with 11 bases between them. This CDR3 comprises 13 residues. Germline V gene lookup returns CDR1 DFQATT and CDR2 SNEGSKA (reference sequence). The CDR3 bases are TGCAGTGCCCCCTCTTGGGGCACAGATACGCAGTATTTT. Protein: CSAPSWGTDTQYF.

The CDR3 bases are TGTGCCAGCAGTTATATATTGGGGATACAAGAGACCCAGTACTTC. Protein sequence: CASSYILGIQETQYF. J is TRBJ2-5 and V is TRBV12-3 or TRBV12-4; unclear D gene. Trimming left V 4 bases short and J 2 bases short, with 14 bases between. The CDR3 is 15 residues long.

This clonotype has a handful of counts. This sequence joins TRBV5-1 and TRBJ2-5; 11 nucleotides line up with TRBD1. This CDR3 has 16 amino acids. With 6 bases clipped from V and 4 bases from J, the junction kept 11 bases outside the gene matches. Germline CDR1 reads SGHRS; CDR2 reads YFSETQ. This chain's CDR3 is CASKRPGQGVPETQYF. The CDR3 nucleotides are TGCGCCAGCAAAAGGCCGGGACAGGGGGTTCCAGAGACCCAGTACTTC. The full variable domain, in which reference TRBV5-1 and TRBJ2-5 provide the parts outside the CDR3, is KAGVTQTPRYLIKTRGQQVTLSCSPISGHRSVSWYQQTPGQGLQFLFEYFSETQRNKGNFPGRFSGRQFSNSRSEMNVSTLELGDSALYLCASKRPGQGVPETQYFGPGTRLLVL.

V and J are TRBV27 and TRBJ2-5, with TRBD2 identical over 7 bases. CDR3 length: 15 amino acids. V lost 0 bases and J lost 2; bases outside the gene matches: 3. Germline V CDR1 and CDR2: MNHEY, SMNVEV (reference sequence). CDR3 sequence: CASSLSTSDQETQYF. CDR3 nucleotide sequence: TGTGCCAGCAGTTTATCCACTAGCGATCAAGAGACCCAGTACTTC.

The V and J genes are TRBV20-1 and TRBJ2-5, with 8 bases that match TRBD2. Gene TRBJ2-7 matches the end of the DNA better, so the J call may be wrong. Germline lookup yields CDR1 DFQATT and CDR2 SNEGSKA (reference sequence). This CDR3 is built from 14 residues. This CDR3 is CSARDGTSRNEQYF. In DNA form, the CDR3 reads TGCAGTGCTAGGGACGGGACTAGTAGGAACGAGCAGTACTTC.

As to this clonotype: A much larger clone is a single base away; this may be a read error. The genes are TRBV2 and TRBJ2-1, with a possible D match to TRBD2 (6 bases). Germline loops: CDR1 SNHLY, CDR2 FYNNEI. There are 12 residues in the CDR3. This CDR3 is CVSSGDHGGQFF. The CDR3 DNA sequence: TGTGTCAGCAGTGGGGACCACGGGGGGCAGTTCTTC.

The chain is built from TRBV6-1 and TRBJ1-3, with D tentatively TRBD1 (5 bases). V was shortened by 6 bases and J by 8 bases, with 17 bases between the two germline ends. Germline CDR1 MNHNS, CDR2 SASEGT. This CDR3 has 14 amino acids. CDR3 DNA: TGTGCCAGCAGACGGGGGAGGGTCGTGGACACCATATATTTT. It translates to CASRRGRVVDTIYF.

In nucleotides, the CDR3 is TGTGCCATCTCGTGGAGCGGGAGTGGCGATGAGCAGTACTTC. It encodes CAISWSGSGDEQYF. The genes are TRBV10-3 and TRBJ2-7; 8 nucleotides line up with TRBD2. Germline values: CDR1 ENHRY, CDR2 SYGVKD. V was clipped by 8 bases and J by 7 bases; unmatched bases: 13. There are 14 residues in the CDR3.

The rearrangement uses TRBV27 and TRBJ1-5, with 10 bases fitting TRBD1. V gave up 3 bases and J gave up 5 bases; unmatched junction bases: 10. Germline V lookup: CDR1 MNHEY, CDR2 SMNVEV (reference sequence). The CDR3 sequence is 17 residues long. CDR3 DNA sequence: TGTGCCAGCAGTTTGGCTCCCCCGGGACAGGGGTATCAGCCCCAGCATTTT. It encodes CASSLAPPGQGYQPQHF.

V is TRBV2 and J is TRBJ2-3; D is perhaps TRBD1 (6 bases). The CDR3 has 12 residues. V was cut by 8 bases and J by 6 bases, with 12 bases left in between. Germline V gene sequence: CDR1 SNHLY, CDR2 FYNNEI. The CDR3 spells CASGQRPDTQYF. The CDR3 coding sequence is TGTGCCAGCGGACAGAGGCCCGATACGCAGTATTTT. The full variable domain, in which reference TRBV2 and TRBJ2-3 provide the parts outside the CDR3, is EPEVTQTPSHQVTQMGQEVILRCVPISNHLYFYWYRQILGQKVEFLVSFYNNEISEKSEIFDDQFSVERPDGSNFTLKIRSTKLEDSAMYFCASGQRPDTQYFGPGTRLTVL.

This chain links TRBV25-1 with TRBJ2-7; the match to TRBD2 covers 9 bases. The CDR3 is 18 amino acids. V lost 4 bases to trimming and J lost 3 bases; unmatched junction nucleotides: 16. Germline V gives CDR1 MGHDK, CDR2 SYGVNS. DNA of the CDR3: TGTGCCAGCAGTGGACCGGGACTAGCTTCGGGGGCTAGCTACGAGCAGTACTTC. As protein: CASSGPGLASGASYEQYF.

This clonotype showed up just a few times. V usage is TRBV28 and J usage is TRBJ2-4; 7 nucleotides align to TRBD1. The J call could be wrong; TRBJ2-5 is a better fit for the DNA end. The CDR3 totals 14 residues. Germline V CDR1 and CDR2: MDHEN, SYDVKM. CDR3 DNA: TGTGCCAGCAGTTCGCAGACAGGGCGAGAGACCCAGTACTTC. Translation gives CASSSQTGRETQYF.

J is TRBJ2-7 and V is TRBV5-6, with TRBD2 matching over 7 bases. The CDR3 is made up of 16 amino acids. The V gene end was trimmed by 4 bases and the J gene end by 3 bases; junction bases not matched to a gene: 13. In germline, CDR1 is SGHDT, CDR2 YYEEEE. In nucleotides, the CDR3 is TGTGCCAGCAGCCGGCGGCTAGCGGTCAGGCGCTACGAGCAGTACTTC. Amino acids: CASSRRLAVRRYEQYF.

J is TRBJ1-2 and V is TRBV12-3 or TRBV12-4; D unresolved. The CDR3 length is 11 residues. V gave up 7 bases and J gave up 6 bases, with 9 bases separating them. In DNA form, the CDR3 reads TGTGCCAGCAAAAGGGCCCATGGCTACACCTTC. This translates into CASKRAHGYTF.

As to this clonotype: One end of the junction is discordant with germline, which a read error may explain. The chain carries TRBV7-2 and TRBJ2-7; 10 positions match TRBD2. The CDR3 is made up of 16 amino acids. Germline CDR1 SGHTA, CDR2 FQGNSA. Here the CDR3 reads CASSYLAGERPYEQYF. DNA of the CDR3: TGTGCCAGCAGCTATCTAGCGGGAGAGCGTCCCTACGAGCAGTATTTC.

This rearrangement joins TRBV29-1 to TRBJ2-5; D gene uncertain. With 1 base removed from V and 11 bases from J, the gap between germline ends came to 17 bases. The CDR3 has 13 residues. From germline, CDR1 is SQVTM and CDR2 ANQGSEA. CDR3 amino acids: CSVEAEQETQQYF. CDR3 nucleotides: TGCAGCGTTGAAGCGGAGCAGGAGACCCAGCAGTACTTC.

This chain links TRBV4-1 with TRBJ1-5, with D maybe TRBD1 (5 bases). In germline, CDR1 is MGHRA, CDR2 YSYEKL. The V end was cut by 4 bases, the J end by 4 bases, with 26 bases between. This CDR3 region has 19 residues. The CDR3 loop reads CASSPELWGVEGSNQPQHF. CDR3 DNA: TGCGCCAGCAGCCCGGAACTTTGGGGCGTGGAGGGATCAAATCAGCCCCAGCATTTT.

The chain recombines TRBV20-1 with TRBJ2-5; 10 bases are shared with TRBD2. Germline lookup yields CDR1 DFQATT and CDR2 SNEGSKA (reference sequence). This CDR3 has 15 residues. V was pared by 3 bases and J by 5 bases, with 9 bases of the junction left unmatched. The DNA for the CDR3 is TGCAGTGCTAGGGCCCTAGCGGGAGCGGGGGAGACCCAGTACTTC. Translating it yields CSARALAGAGETQYF.

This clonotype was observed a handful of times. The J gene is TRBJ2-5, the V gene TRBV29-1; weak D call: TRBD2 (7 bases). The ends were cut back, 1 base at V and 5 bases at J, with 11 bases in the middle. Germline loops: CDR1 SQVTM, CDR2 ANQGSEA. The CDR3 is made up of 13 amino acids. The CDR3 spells CSVEGTRGETQYF. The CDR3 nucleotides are TGCAGCGTTGAAGGGACTAGGGGGGAGACCCAGTACTTC.